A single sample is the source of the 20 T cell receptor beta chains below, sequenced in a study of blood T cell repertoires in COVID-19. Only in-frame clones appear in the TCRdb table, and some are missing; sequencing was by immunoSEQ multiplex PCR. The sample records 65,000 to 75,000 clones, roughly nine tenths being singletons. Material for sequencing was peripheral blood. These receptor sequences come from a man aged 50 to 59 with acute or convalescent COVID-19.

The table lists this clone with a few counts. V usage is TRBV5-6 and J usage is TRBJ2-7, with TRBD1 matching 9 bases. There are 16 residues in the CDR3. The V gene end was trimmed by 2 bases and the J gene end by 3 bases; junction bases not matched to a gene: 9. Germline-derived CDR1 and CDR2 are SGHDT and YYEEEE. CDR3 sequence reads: CASSFTSGTGLYEQYF. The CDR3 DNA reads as TGTGCCAGCAGCTTTACATCCGGGACAGGGCTCTACGAGCAGTACTTC.

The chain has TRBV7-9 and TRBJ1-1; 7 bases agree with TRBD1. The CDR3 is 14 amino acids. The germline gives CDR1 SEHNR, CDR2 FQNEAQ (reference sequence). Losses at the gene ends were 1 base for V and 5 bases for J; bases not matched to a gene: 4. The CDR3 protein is CASSLVGGQTEAFF. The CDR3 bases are TGTGCCAGCAGCTTAGTAGGGGGCCAAACTGAAGCTTTCTTT.

The CDR3 sequence: CASSASRVLGGNTIYF. The CDR3 nucleotides are TGTGCCAGCAGCGCCTCCAGGGTCCTGGGTGGAAACACCATATATTTT. V and J are TRBV9 and TRBJ1-3, with D possibly being TRBD1 (5 bases). V was pared by 3 bases and J by 3 bases, with 16 bases between. Germline V gene sequence: CDR1 SGDLS, CDR2 YYNGEE. The CDR3 covers 16 residues.

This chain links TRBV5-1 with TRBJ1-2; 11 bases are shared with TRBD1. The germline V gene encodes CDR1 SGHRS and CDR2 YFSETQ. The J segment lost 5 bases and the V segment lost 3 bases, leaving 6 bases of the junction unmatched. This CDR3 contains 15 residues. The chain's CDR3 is CASSSDRGQHYGYTF. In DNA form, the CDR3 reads TGCGCCAGCAGCTCGGACAGGGGGCAGCATTATGGCTACACCTTC.

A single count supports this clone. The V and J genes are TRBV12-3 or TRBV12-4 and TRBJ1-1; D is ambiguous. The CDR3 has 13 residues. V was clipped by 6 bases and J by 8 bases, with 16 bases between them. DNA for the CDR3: TGTGCCAGCAGCCATTCCGGATCAGGAGAAGCTTTCTTT. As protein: CASSHSGSGEAFF.

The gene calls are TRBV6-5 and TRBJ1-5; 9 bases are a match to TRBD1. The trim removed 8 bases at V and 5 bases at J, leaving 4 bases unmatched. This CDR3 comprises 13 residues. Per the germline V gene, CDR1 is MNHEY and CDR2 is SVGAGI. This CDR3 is CASRTGAHQPQHF. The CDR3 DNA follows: TGTGCCAGCCGGACAGGGGCGCATCAGCCCCAGCATTTT.

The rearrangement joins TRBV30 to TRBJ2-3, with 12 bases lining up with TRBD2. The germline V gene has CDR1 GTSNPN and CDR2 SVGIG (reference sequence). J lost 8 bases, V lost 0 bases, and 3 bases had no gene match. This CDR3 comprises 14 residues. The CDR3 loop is CAWSVTSGRGTQYF. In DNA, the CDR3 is TGTGCCTGGAGTGTGACTAGCGGGAGAGGTACGCAGTATTTT.

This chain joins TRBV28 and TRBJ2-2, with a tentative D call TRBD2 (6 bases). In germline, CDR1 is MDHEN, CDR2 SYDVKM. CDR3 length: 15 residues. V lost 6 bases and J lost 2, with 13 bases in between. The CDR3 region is CASRNRRANTGELFF. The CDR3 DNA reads TGTGCCAGCAGAAATCGGAGGGCCAACACCGGGGAGCTGTTTTTT.

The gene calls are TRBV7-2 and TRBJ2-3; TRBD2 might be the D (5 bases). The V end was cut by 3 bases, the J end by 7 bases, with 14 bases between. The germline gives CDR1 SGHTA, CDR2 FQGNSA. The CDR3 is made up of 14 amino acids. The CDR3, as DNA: TGTGCCAGCAGCTTTACTAGAGATTCTTATACGCAGTATTTT. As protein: CASSFTRDSYTQYF.

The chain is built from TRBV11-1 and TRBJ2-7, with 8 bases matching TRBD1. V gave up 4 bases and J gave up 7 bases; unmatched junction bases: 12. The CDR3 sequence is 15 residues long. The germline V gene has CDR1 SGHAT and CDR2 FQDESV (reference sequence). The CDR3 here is CASSSRQGARGEQYV. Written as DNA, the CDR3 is TGTGCCAGCAGCTCCAGGCAGGGGGCCCGGGGTGAGCAGTACGTC.

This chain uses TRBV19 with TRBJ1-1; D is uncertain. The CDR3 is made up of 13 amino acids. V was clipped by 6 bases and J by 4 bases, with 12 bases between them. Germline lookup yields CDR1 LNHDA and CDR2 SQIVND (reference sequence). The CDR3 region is CASRAGAITEAFF. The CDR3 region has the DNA TGTGCCAGTAGGGCCGGAGCAATCACTGAAGCTTTCTTT.

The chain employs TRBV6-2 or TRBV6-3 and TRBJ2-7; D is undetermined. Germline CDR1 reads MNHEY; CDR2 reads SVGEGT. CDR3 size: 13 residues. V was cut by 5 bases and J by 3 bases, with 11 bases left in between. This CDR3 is CASSLLPRYEQYV. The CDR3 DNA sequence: TGTGCCAGCAGTCTACTGCCCCGCTACGAGCAGTACGTC.

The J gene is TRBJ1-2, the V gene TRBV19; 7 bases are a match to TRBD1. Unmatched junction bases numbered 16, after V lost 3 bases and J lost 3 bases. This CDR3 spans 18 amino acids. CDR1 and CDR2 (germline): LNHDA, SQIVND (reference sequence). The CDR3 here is CASSIDHRQGFKDYGYTF. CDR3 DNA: TGTGCCAGTAGTATCGATCATAGACAGGGTTTTAAGGACTATGGCTACACCTTC.

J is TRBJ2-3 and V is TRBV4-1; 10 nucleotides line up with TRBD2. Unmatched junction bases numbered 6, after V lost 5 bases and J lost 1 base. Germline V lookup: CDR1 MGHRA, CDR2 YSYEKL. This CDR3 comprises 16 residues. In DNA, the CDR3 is TGCGCCAGCAGCTACACTAGCGGGGAACGCACAGATACGCAGTATTTT. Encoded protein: CASSYTSGERTDTQYF.

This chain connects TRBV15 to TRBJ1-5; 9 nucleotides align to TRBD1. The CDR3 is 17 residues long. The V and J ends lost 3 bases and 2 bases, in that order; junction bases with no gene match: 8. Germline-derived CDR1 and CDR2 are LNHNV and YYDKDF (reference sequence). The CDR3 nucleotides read TGTGCCACCAGCAGGAGGGACAGGGTTTTGGGCAATCAGCCCCAGCATTTT. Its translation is CATSRRDRVLGNQPQHF.

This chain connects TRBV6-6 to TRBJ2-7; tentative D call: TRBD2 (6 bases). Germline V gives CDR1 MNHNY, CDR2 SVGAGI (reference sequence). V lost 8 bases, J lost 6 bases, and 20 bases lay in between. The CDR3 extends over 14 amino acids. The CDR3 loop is CASSGYLGGSEQYF. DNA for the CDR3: TGTGCCAGCTCGGGATATTTGGGGGGTTCCGAGCAGTACTTC.

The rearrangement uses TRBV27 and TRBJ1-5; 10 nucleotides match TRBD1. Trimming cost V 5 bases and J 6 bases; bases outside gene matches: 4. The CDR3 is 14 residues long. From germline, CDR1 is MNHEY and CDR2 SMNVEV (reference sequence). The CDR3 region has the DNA TGTGCCAGCAGTCGGACAGGGGGGGGTCAGCCCCAGCATTTT. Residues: CASSRTGGGQPQHF.

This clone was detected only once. In DNA, the CDR3 is TGTGCCAGCAGGGACAGGTGGATGGGTAATGAGCAGTTCTTC. Translation: CASRDRWMGNEQFF. V usage is TRBV6-5 and J usage is TRBJ2-1; TRBD1 matches 7 bases. V trimming: 6 bases; J trimming: 7 bases; junction bases outside the gene matches: 9. This CDR3 region has 14 residues. Germline V gene data show CDR1 as MNHEY and CDR2 as SVGAGI.

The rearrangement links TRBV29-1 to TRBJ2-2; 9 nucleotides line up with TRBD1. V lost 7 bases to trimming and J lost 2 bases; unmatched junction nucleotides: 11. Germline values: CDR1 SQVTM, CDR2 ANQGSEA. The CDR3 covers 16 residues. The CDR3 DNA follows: TGCAGCGGAAACACAAACAGGGGGCTAAACACCGGGGAGCTGTTTTTT. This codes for CSGNTNRGLNTGELFF.

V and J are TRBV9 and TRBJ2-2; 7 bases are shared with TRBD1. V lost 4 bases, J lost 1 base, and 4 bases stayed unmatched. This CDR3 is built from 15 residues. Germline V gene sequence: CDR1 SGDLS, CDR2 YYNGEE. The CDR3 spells CASSPRQGNTGELFF. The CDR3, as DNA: TGTGCCAGCAGCCCAAGACAGGGGAACACCGGGGAGCTGTTTTTT.